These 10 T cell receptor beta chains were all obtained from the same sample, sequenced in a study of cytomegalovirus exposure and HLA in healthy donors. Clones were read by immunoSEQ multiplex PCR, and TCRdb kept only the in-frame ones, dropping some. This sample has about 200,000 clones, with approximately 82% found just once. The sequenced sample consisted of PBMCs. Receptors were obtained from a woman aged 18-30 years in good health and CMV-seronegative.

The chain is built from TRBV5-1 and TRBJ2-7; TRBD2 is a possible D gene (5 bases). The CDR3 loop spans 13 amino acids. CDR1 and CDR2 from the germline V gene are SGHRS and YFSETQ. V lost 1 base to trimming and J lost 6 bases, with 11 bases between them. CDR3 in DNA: TGCGCCAGCAGCTTGCTCCCCGGGGTCGAGCAGTACTTC. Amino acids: CASSLLPGVEQYF.

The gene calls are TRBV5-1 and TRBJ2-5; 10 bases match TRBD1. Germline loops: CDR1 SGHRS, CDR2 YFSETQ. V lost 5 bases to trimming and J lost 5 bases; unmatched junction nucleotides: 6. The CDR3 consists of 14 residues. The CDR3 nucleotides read TGCGCCAGCAGGTCGGGACAGGGGACGGAGACCCAGTACTTC. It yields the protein CASRSGQGTETQYF. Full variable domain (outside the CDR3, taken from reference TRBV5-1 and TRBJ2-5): KAGVTQTPRYLIKTRGQQVTLSCSPISGHRSVSWYQQTPGQGLQFLFEYFSETQRNKGNFPGRFSGRQFSNSRSEMNVSTLELGDSALYLCASRSGQGTETQYFGPGTRLLVL.

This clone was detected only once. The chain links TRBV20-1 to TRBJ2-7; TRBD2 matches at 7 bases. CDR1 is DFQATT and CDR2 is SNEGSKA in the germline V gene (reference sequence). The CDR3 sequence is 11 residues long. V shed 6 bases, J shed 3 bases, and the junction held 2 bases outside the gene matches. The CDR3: CSAGEGYEQYF. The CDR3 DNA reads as TGCAGTGCCGGGGAGGGCTACGAGCAGTACTTC.

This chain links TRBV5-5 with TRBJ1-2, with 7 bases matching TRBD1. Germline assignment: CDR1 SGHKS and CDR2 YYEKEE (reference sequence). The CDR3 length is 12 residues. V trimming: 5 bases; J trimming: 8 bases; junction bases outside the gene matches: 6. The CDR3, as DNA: TGTGCCAGCAGGGGAGGAGGGGGCGGCTACACCTTC. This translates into CASRGGGGGYTF.

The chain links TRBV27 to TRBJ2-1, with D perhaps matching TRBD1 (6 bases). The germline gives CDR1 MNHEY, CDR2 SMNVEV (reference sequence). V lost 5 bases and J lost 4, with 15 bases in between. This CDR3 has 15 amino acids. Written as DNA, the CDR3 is TGTGCCAGCAGTCCTACTATGGACAGATACAATGAGCAGTTCTTC. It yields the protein CASSPTMDRYNEQFF.

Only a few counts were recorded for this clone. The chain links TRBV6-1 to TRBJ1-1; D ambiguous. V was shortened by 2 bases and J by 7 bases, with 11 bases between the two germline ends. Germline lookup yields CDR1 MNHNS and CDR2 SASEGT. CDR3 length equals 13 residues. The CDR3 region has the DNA TGTGCCAGCAGTGAAAATGAGGATCTTGAAGCTTTCTTT. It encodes CASSENEDLEAFF.

The CDR3 is CASMGQPHSNQPQHF. The CDR3 DNA sequence: TGTGCCAGCATGGGGCAACCCCATAGCAATCAGCCCCAGCATTTT. The chain combines TRBV27 with TRBJ1-5, with D tentatively TRBD1 (5 bases). Trimming removed 7 bases at V and 0 bases at J, with 13 bases between. This CDR3 spans 15 amino acids. Germline lookup yields CDR1 MNHEY and CDR2 SMNVEV (reference sequence).

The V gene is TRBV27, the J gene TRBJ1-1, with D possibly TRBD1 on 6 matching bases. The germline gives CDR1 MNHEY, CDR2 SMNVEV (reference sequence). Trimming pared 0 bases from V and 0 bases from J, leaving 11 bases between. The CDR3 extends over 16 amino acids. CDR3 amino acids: CASSLSESGVNTEAFF. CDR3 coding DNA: TGTGCCAGCAGTTTATCGGAGTCAGGGGTGAACACTGAAGCTTTCTTT.

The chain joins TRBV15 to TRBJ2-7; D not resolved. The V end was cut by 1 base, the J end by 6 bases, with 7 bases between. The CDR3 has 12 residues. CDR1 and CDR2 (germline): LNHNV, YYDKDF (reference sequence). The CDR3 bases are TGTGCCACCAGCAGAGCAGACTCCGAGCAGTACTTC. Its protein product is CATSRADSEQYF.

The CDR3 protein is CASSAQGYEQYF. The DNA for the CDR3 is TGTGCCAGCAGCGCACAGGGTTACGAGCAGTACTTC. The rearrangement links TRBV11-2 to TRBJ2-7; a weak D match, TRBD1 (6 bases). V shed 5 bases and J shed 4 bases, with 9 bases lying between them. From germline, CDR1 is SGHAT and CDR2 FQNNGV. CDR3 length equals 12 residues.